The 29 T cell receptor beta chains reported below all come from one sample, sequenced in a study of T cells in Graves' hyperthyroidism and ophthalmopathy. Amplification of TCR beta CDR3 regions was performed using RNA transcripts as template. HTBI primers were the set used in a first-round RT-PCR of the TCR CDR3. Via MiXCR, TCRdb re-called the multiplex PCR reads, giving one row per CDR3 protein. The sample holds about 130,000 distinct CDR3 sequences; around 21% are singletons and the top ten take around two thirds. Material: blood. Receptor source: a woman aged 50 to 60 with Graves' hyperthyroidism that later progressed to Graves' ophthalmopathy.

At least ten counts were recorded for this clonotype. The chain links TRBV6-2 or TRBV6-3 to TRBJ2-7; TRBD2 matches at 9 bases. Germline V gene lookup returns CDR1 MNHEY and CDR2 SVGEGT. The CDR3 spans 13 residues. After removal of 8 bases from V and 5 bases from J, the junction contained 7 bases not matched to a gene. The CDR3 loop reads CASGASGINEQYF. CDR3 nucleotide sequence: TGTGCCAGCGGCGCTAGCGGGATCAACGAGCAGTACTTC.

This chain joins TRBV28 and TRBJ1-1; a weak D match, TRBD1 (6 bases). This CDR3 spans 15 amino acids. The germline V gene encodes CDR1 MDHEN and CDR2 SYDVKM. Deletions cut 5 bases from V and 0 bases from J, with 13 bases between. The CDR3 loop reads CASSLLDSLNTEAFF. In DNA form, the CDR3 reads TGTGCCAGCAGTCTCTTGGACAGCCTGAACACTGAAGCTTTCTTT.

This clonotype was detected many times. V is TRBV6-5 and J is TRBJ2-3; D is ambiguous. Germline V gene lookup returns CDR1 MNHEY and CDR2 SVGAGI. V lost 0 bases and J lost 2, with 6 bases in between. This CDR3 has 14 residues. In DNA, the CDR3 is TGTGCCAGCAGTTACTCCCGCGTCACAGATACGCAGTATTTT. Translation: CASSYSRVTDTQYF.

This clonotype was seen ten or more times. This chain links TRBV11-2 with TRBJ2-1; no firm D call. The V end was cut by 4 bases, the J end by 3 bases, with 10 bases between. This CDR3 spans 14 amino acids. Germline V gene data show CDR1 as SGHAT and CDR2 as FQNNGV. Written as DNA, the CDR3 is TGTGCCAGCAGCTCTCAACGGAACTACAATGAGCAGTTCTTC. Its protein product is CASSSQRNYNEQFF.

This clonotype was counted a few times. A junction boundary mismatches the germline segment, possibly from a read error. The V and J genes are TRBV5-1 and TRBJ2-1, with D possibly matching TRBD1 (6 bases). The germline gives CDR1 SGHRS, CDR2 YFSETQ. This CDR3 is built from 14 residues. CDR3 nucleotides: TGCGCCAGCAACTTGAGGGGGTCCTACAATGAGCAGTTCTTC. This translates into CASNLRGSYNEQFF.

This clonotype was recorded at least ten times. In DNA form, the CDR3 reads TGTGCCAGCAGCCGGCGGGGGGACACTGAAGCTTTCTTT. Translating gives CASSRRGDTEAFF. The genes are TRBV12-3 or TRBV12-4 and TRBJ1-1; perhaps TRBD1 as D (5 bases). CDR3 length: 13 amino acids. Between the trimmed V and J ends, which lost 6 bases and 3 bases, there was a span of 11 bases.

This clonotype was observed many times. The chain uses TRBV5-1 and TRBJ2-1; possibly TRBD2 for D (6 bases). Per germline, CDR1 SGHRS and CDR2 YFSETQ. The CDR3 is 15 residues long. The V and J ends lost 0 bases and 5 bases respectively, with 12 bases between them. The CDR3 here is CASSLVDYGDNEQFF. The CDR3 nucleotides are TGCGCCAGCAGCTTGGTGGACTATGGGGACAATGAGCAGTTCTTC.

Only a few counts were recorded for this clonotype. The gene calls are TRBV20-1 and TRBJ1-3; D is perhaps TRBD1 (5 bases). Deletions cut 4 bases from V and 2 bases from J, with 12 bases between. The CDR3 covers 14 residues. CDR1 and CDR2 (germline): DFQATT, SNEGSKA (reference sequence). For the CDR3, the DNA is TGCAGTGCTACCAACGGGGGAGCTGGAAACACCATATATTTT. Amino acid sequence: CSATNGGAGNTIYF.

This clonotype was seen at least ten times. The chain is built from TRBV3-1 and TRBJ1-1; 8 nucleotides match TRBD1. The CDR3 has 12 residues. CDR1 and CDR2 from the germline V gene are LGHDT and YNNKEL (reference sequence). The ends lost 11 bases at V and 4 bases at J; junction bases unmatched: 6. CDR3 amino acids: CAARGLGTEAFF. CDR3 DNA: TGTGCCGCCAGGGGGCTTGGCACTGAAGCTTTCTTT.

This clonotype occurred many times. The chain uses TRBV10-1 and TRBJ1-1; TRBD1 aligns across 12 bases. Germline CDR1 WNHNN, CDR2 SYGVQD (reference sequence). The V and J ends lost 7 bases and 5 bases, in that order; junction bases with no gene match: 5. CDR3 length equals 14 residues. The CDR3 sequence is CASMGQGARTEAFF. The CDR3 DNA sequence: TGCGCCAGCATGGGACAGGGGGCGCGGACTGAAGCTTTCTTT.

This chain links TRBV29-1 with TRBJ2-1, with TRBD2 matching 16 bases. This CDR3 contains 15 residues. J was trimmed by 8 bases and V by 0 bases; bases with no gene match: 1. The germline gives CDR1 SQVTM, CDR2 ANQGSEA. CDR3 bases: TGCAGCGTTGAAGAGGGACTAGCGGGAGGGTATGAGCAGTTCTTC. It encodes CSVEEGLAGGYEQFF.

This clonotype occurred many times. The chain carries TRBV2 and TRBJ2-2; 11 bases are shared with TRBD2. Germline V gene lookup returns CDR1 SNHLY and CDR2 FYNNEI. The CDR3 spans 15 residues. V dropped 7 bases and J dropped 1; count of bases not matched to a gene: 2. The CDR3 region has the DNA TGTGCCAGCACTGGGACTAGCGGGAACACCGGGGAGCTGTTTTTT. As protein: CASTGTSGNTGELFF.

Only a few counts were recorded for this clonotype. V and J are TRBV24-1 and TRBJ2-7; TRBD1 is a possible D gene (8 bases). The DNA matches TRBJ2-1 better at its end, which makes the J call doubtful. The CDR3 contains 16 residues. Looked up from germline, CDR1 is KGHDR and CDR2 is SFDVKD. The CDR3 coding sequence is TGTGCCACCAGTGACCCCCACAGGGGGGGTTCCTACGAGCAGTTCTTC. As protein: CATSDPHRGGSYEQFF.

This clonotype was recorded at least ten times. The V call is TRBV20-1, the J call TRBJ2-1, with TRBD1 matching 8 bases. Germline-derived CDR1 and CDR2 are DFQATT and SNEGSKA (reference sequence). V trimming: 3 bases; J trimming: 6 bases; junction bases outside the gene matches: 7. The CDR3 runs to 14 residues. Here the CDR3 reads CSASRQGAVNEQFF. The CDR3 DNA sequence: TGCAGTGCTAGCAGGCAGGGGGCGGTCAATGAGCAGTTCTTC.

This chain connects TRBV5-1 to TRBJ1-2; D uncertain. This CDR3 spans 14 amino acids. Trimming took off 1 base at V and 6 bases at J, with 13 bases between the two ends. Germline CDR1 SGHRS, CDR2 YFSETQ. The CDR3 DNA sequence: TGCGCCAGCAGCTTGAACCATGCACGGAATGGCTACACCTTC. Translating it yields CASSLNHARNGYTF. Full variable domain (rest looked up from reference TRBV5-1 and TRBJ1-2): KAGVTQTPRYLIKTRGQQVTLSCSPISGHRSVSWYQQTPGQGLQFLFEYFSETQRNKGNFPGRFSGRQFSNSRSEMNVSTLELGDSALYLCASSLNHARNGYTFGSGTRLTVV.

The table lists this clonotype with a few counts. The rearrangement uses TRBV5-1 and TRBJ2-7, with D possibly being TRBD1 (6 bases). Between the trimmed V and J ends, which lost 3 bases and 3 bases, there was a span of 16 bases. This CDR3 is 15 amino acids long. Germline V gene sequence: CDR1 SGHRS, CDR2 YFSETQ. CDR3 loop: CASSWTSGEYYEQYF. The CDR3 DNA is TGCGCCAGCAGCTGGACCTCAGGGGAGTACTACGAGCAGTACTTC.

V and J are TRBV10-1 and TRBJ1-1; possibly TRBD1 for D (5 bases). CDR1 and CDR2 (germline): WNHNN, SYGVQD (reference sequence). The CDR3 is made up of 13 amino acids. Trimming took 5 bases from V and 1 from J, leaving 8 bases between them. The DNA for the CDR3 is TGCGCCAGCAGTCCCGGGACGAACACTGAAGCTTTCTTT. Amino acid sequence: CASSPGTNTEAFF.

The table lists this clonotype with many counts. The chain recombines TRBV19 with TRBJ1-1; D call uncertain. The CDR3 has 14 amino acids. The germline V gene encodes CDR1 LNHDA and CDR2 SQIVND (reference sequence). V lost 5 bases, J lost 4 bases, and 14 bases lay in between. CDR3 in amino acids: CASSLNGMSTEAFF. The CDR3 DNA reads TGTGCCAGTAGTTTGAACGGGATGAGCACTGAAGCTTTCTTT. The full variable domain, rest sourced from reference TRBV19 and TRBJ1-1, is DGGITQSPKYLFRKEGQNVTLSCEQNLNHDAMYWYRQDPGQGLRLIYYSQIVNDFQKGDIAEGYSVSREKKESFPLTVTSAQKNPTAFYLCASSLNGMSTEAFFGQGTRLTVV.

The rearrangement uses TRBV28 and TRBJ2-5; TRBD1 agrees at 8 bases. Germline values: CDR1 MDHEN, CDR2 SYDVKM. CDR3 length: 16 amino acids. J gave up 4 bases and V 6 bases, and 13 bases lay outside the gene matches. The CDR3: CASSHLGQGVGETQYF. In DNA, the CDR3 is TGTGCCAGCAGCCACCTCGGACAGGGTGTCGGAGAGACCCAGTACTTC.

The V call is TRBV30, the J call TRBJ1-3; D possibly corresponds to TRBD1 (5 bases). V shed 0 bases and J shed 6 bases, with 15 bases lying between them. The CDR3 is 15 amino acids. Germline V CDR1 and CDR2: GTSNPN, SVGIG (reference sequence). The CDR3 loop is CAWSVLLGTANTIYF. CDR3 nucleotide sequence: TGTGCCTGGAGTGTACTATTAGGGACGGCAAACACCATATATTTT.

The J gene is TRBJ1-1, the V gene TRBV7-9; the match to TRBD1 covers 11 bases. The V gene end was trimmed by 4 bases and the J gene end by 7 bases; junction bases not matched to a gene: 5. In germline, CDR1 is SEHNR, CDR2 FQNEAQ (reference sequence). This CDR3 contains 14 residues. The CDR3 nucleotides read TGTGCCAGCAGCTCCGGACAGGGGGCGTATGAAGCTTTCTTT. This encodes CASSSGQGAYEAFF.

This clonotype was seen a few times. The chain employs TRBV10-2 and TRBJ1-2; D may be TRBD1 (6 bases). V lost 6 bases, J lost 2 bases, and 13 bases lay in between. Germline CDR1 and CDR2: WSHSY and SAAADI. This CDR3 has 14 residues. The CDR3 coding sequence is TGCGCCAGCAGCGAGATAGGGGGAAACTATGGCTACACCTTC. It yields the protein CASSEIGGNYGYTF.

There are a few counts of this clonotype. The chain employs TRBV5-6 and TRBJ2-1; D remains unclear. The V end lost 0 bases, the J end lost 6 bases, and 13 bases lay between the germline ends. The CDR3 runs 15 residues. CDR1 is SGHDT and CDR2 is YYEEEE in the germline V gene. In DNA, the CDR3 is TGTGCCAGCAGCTTGGTGGCCGGTCGCATCAATGAGCAGTTCTTC. It translates to CASSLVAGRINEQFF.

The rearrangement joins TRBV12-3 or TRBV12-4 to TRBJ2-7; TRBD2 aligns across 13 bases. The CDR3 consists of 15 residues. Trimming took 7 bases from V and 4 from J; bases not matched to a gene: 7. CDR3 coding DNA: TGTGCCAGCACCCCGGGACTAGCGGGATTATACGAGCAGTACTTC. The encoded protein is CASTPGLAGLYEQYF.

This clonotype showed up just a few times. This CDR3 reads CASIGSGRIGNEQFF. The CDR3 nucleotides are TGTGCCAGCATTGGTAGCGGACGCATCGGCAATGAGCAGTTCTTC. The genes are TRBV28 and TRBJ2-1, with D possibly being TRBD2 (6 bases). The CDR3 contains 15 residues. Germline V gene lookup returns CDR1 MDHEN and CDR2 SYDVKM. The V end was cut by 7 bases, the J end by 6 bases, with 19 bases between.

This clonotype was recorded only once. The V call is TRBV12-3 or TRBV12-4, the J call TRBJ2-2; D gene unclear. This CDR3 is built from 15 residues. Trimming took 4 bases from V and 0 from J, leaving 9 bases between them. DNA of the CDR3: TGTGCCAGCAGTTATGGTGCTACGAACACCGGGGAGCTGTTTTTT. Its protein product is CASSYGATNTGELFF.

This chain uses TRBV28 with TRBJ2-7; 8 nucleotides match TRBD1. The CDR3 totals 14 residues. V lost 6 bases to trimming and J lost 5 bases; unmatched junction nucleotides: 9. Germline lookup yields CDR1 MDHEN and CDR2 SYDVKM. The CDR3 region is CASSPRGRGDEQYF. The CDR3 DNA follows: TGTGCCAGCAGCCCCAGGGGGCGCGGGGACGAGCAGTACTTC.

This clonotype showed up many times. The chain is built from TRBV5-1 and TRBJ1-5; maybe TRBD1 (6 bases). CDR3 length equals 15 residues. From germline, CDR1 is SGHRS and CDR2 YFSETQ. V dropped 0 bases and J dropped 5 bases, with 12 bases sitting between them. As DNA, the CDR3 is TGCGCCAGCAGCTTGGATGGGACAACGTATCAGCCCCAGCATTTT. Protein sequence: CASSLDGTTYQPQHF.

There are a few counts of this clonotype. The chain couples TRBV5-8 to TRBJ2-7; D is perhaps TRBD2 (5 bases). The ends were cut back, 0 bases at V and 6 bases at J, with 7 bases in the middle. Germline V gene lookup returns CDR1 SGHTS and CDR2 YDEGEE. The CDR3 is made up of 12 amino acids. This chain's CDR3 is CASSLGRGEQYF. The CDR3 nucleotides are TGTGCCAGCAGCTTGGGACGGGGCGAGCAGTACTTC.